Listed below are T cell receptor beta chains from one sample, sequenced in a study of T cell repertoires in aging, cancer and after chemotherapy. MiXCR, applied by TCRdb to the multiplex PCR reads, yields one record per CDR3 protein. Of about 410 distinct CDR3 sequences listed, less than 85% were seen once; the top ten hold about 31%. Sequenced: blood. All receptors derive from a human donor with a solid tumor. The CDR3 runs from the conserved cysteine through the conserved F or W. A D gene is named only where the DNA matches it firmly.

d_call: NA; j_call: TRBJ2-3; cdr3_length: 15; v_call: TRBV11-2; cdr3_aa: CASSSYRGPTDTQYF; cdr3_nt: TGTGCCAGCAGCTCTTACCGTGGCCCCACAGATACGCAGTATTTT
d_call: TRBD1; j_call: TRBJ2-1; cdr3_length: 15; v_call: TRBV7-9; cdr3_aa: CASSERTGSGNEQFF; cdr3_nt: TGTGCCAGCAGCGAACGGACAGGGTCGGGCAATGAGCAGTTCTTC
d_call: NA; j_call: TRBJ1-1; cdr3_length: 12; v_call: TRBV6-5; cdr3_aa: CASSAMNTEAFF; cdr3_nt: TGTGCCAGCAGTGCTATGAACACTGAAGCTTTCTTT
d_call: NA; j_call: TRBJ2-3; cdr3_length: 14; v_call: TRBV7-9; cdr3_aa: CASSLTSSTDTQYF; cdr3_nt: TGTGCCAGCAGCTTGACATCTAGCACAGATACGCAGTATTTT
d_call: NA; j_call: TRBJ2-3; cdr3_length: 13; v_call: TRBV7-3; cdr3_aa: CASSLASTDTQYF; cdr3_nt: TGTGCCAGCAGCCTCGCCTCCACAGATACGCAGTATTTT